The 21 T cell receptor beta chains reported below all come from one sample, sequenced in a study of tumor-infiltrating lymphocytes in localized non-small cell lung cancer. Sequencing used immunoSEQ multiplex PCR; TCRdb keeps in-frame clones, though not all of them. The table has about 13,000 clones, about four fifths seen once. The sample was lung tumor tissue. The receptors come from a human donor with non-small cell lung cancer.

This clone appeared a few times. V gene TRBV2 combines with J gene TRBJ2-1; unclear D gene. This CDR3 comprises 14 residues. Trimming stripped 7 bases from V and 5 bases from J, with 15 bases between. Germline V gene lookup returns CDR1 SNHLY and CDR2 FYNNEI. The chain's CDR3 is CASKLEELDNEQFF. Here the CDR3 DNA reads TGTGCCAGCAAATTAGAGGAACTTGACAATGAGCAGTTCTTC.

CDR3 in DNA: TGTGCCAGCAGTGAAGGGGGACTCACAAGAGAGACCCAGTACTTC. Translated: CASSEGGLTRETQYF. J is TRBJ2-5 and V is TRBV2, with D maybe TRBD2 (6 bases). Germline V gene lookup returns CDR1 SNHLY and CDR2 FYNNEI. The CDR3 is 15 residues long. V dropped 1 base and J dropped 4 bases, with 13 bases sitting between them. Drawing the rest from reference TRBV2 and TRBJ2-5, the complete variable domain is EPEVTQTPSHQVTQMGQEVILRCVPISNHLYFYWYRQILGQKVEFLVSFYNNEISEKSEIFDDQFSVERPDGSNFTLKIRSTKLEDSAMYFCASSEGGLTRETQYFGPGTRLLVL.

The chain links TRBV6-1 to TRBJ2-5, with D hard to call. The ends were cut back, 3 bases at V and 1 base at J, with 9 bases in the middle. The germline gives CDR1 MNHNS, CDR2 SASEGT. The CDR3 is made up of 14 amino acids. As DNA, the CDR3 is TGTGCCAGCAGTGACCAGCTGTTCCAAGAGACCCAGTACTTC. The encoded protein is CASSDQLFQETQYF.

In DNA, the CDR3 is TGTGCCAGCAGCTTAGTTGGGGGTTCGAGCACTGAAGCTTTCTTT. Amino acid sequence: CASSLVGGSSTEAFF. The chain has TRBV7-8 and TRBJ1-1; maybe TRBD1 (5 bases). Germline assignment: CDR1 SGHVS and CDR2 FQNEAQ. The V gene lost 1 base and the J gene lost 4 bases, with 13 bases spanning the gap. The CDR3 loop spans 15 amino acids. Full variable domain (missing parts from reference TRBV7-8 and TRBJ1-1): GAGVSQSPRYKVAKRGQDVALRCDPISGHVSLFWYQQALGQGPEFLTYFQNEAQLDKSGLPSDRFFAERPEGSVSTLKIQRTQQEDSAVYLCASSLVGGSSTEAFFGQGTRLTVV.

The chain uses TRBV28 and TRBJ2-4; D gene ambiguous. The V end was cut by 5 bases, the J end by 10 bases, with 24 bases between. Germline V gives CDR1 MDHEN, CDR2 SYDVKM. This CDR3 has 16 amino acids. CDR3 sequence: CASSPPPGARRLIQYF. The DNA of the CDR3 is TGTGCCAGCAGTCCCCCTCCGGGTGCTAGGCGCCTTATTCAGTACTTC.

The CDR3 here is CASSLFGQLFSNQPQHF. CDR3 nucleotide sequence: TGTGCCAGCAGTTTATTTGGACAGCTCTTTAGCAATCAGCCCCAGCATTTT. This chain uses TRBV28 with TRBJ1-5, with D perhaps matching TRBD1 (6 bases). From germline, CDR1 is MDHEN and CDR2 SYDVKM. The CDR3 is 17 amino acids. V was trimmed by 1 base and J by 0 bases, leaving 13 bases between them.

The chain employs TRBV4-1 and TRBJ1-1, with D unresolved. Trimming left V 3 bases short and J 0 bases short, with 5 bases between. CDR1 MGHRA and CDR2 YSYEKL come from the germline V gene. This CDR3 region has 13 residues. CDR3 bases: TGCGCCAGCAGCCACCCATTGAACACTGAAGCTTTCTTT. Protein sequence: CASSHPLNTEAFF.

CDR3 nucleotide sequence: TGTGCCAGCAGTTACAAGTATTTTGGACCAAACTATGGCTACACCTTC. This codes for CASSYKYFGPNYGYTF. The genes are TRBV6-5 and TRBJ1-2; D unresolved. Germline assignment: CDR1 MNHEY and CDR2 SVGAGI. The CDR3 spans 16 residues. Trimming shortened V by 2 bases and J by 2 bases, and 15 bases separated the two germline ends.

The chain uses TRBV11-2 and TRBJ2-7; no firm D call. This CDR3 spans 14 amino acids. V was shortened by 1 base and J by 2 bases, with 9 bases between the two germline ends. Per the germline V gene, CDR1 is SGHAT and CDR2 is FQNNGV. The CDR3 DNA follows: TGTGCCAGCAGCTTAGGGGCGACGCCCTACGAGCAGTACTTC. It codes for CASSLGATPYEQYF.

In its sample, this clone is medium-sized. This sequence joins TRBV7-2 and TRBJ2-3, with a tentative D call TRBD1 (5 bases). Germline CDR1 SGHTA, CDR2 FQGNSA. The CDR3 runs to 15 residues. V was trimmed by 1 base and J by 5 bases, leaving 13 bases between them. The CDR3 nucleotides read TGTGCCAGCAGCTTAGTGGGGCCCCTGGGAGATACGCAGTATTTT. The encoded protein is CASSLVGPLGDTQYF.

The rearrangement joins TRBV6-5 to TRBJ1-1; the D gene is possibly TRBD1 (6 bases). Germline CDR1 MNHEY, CDR2 SVGAGI. The CDR3 totals 11 residues. Between the trimmed V and J ends, which lost 7 bases and 6 bases, there was a span of 9 bases. CDR3 bases: TGTGCCAGCAAGAACAGGGCTGAAGCTTTCTTT. The encoded protein is CASKNRAEAFF.

The rearrangement links TRBV10-1 to TRBJ2-5, with TRBD2 matching 7 bases. This CDR3 is 16 amino acids long. V shed 4 bases, J shed 5 bases, and the junction held 13 bases outside the gene matches. The V gene's germline CDR1 is WNHNN and CDR2 SYGVQD (reference sequence). This CDR3 is CASSVDPPGGAETQYF. The CDR3 coding sequence is TGCGCCAGCAGTGTGGACCCTCCGGGGGGTGCGGAGACCCAGTACTTC.

The chain combines TRBV5-5 with TRBJ2-7; perhaps TRBD2 as D (6 bases). The germline gives CDR1 SGHKS, CDR2 YYEKEE (reference sequence). Trimming stripped 4 bases from V and 2 bases from J, with 13 bases between. This CDR3 region has 14 residues. In DNA form, the CDR3 reads TGTGCCAGCAGCGGAACGGGACTGACCTACGAGCAGTACTTC. It codes for CASSGTGLTYEQYF.

The CDR3 sequence: CASSYPRGDSLGTDTQYF. The CDR3, as DNA: TGCGCCAGCAGCTACCCCAGGGGAGATTCTTTGGGCACAGATACGCAGTATTTT. The V and J genes are TRBV5-1 and TRBJ2-3, with D possibly matching TRBD1 (6 bases). CDR3 length: 18 amino acids. Per germline, CDR1 SGHRS and CDR2 YFSETQ. Deletions cut 3 bases from V and 1 base from J, with 21 bases between.

In nucleotides, the CDR3 is TGCAGCGTTGTAGTTAGGGCGAACACCGGGGAGCTGTTTTTT. Its translation is CSVVVRANTGELFF. V and J are TRBV29-1 and TRBJ2-2; D gene ambiguous. The CDR3 consists of 14 residues. The V end was cut by 4 bases, the J end by 0 bases, with 9 bases between. Germline assignment: CDR1 SQVTM and CDR2 ANQGSEA.

V and J are TRBV5-4 and TRBJ2-5; 11 nucleotides match TRBD1. CDR1 is SGHNT, CDR2 YYREEE, per germline (reference sequence). Unmatched junction bases numbered 6, after V lost 4 bases and J lost 4 bases. The CDR3 is 15 residues long. The CDR3 reads CASSNRDRGGETQYF. As DNA, the CDR3 is TGTGCCAGCAGCAACCGGGACAGGGGGGGAGAGACCCAGTACTTC.

V is TRBV15 and J is TRBJ2-5, with D perhaps matching TRBD2 (5 bases). The CDR3 length is 15 residues. Germline V lookup: CDR1 LNHNV, CDR2 YYDKDF (reference sequence). V lost 0 bases and J 4 bases, leaving 12 bases between the germline ends. This chain's CDR3 is CATSRDLLGRETQYF. CDR3 bases: TGTGCCACCAGCAGAGATCTTTTAGGGAGAGAGACCCAGTACTTC.

This chain connects TRBV5-1 to TRBJ1-6; 10 bases match TRBD1. V shed 4 bases, J shed 8 bases, and the junction held 6 bases outside the gene matches. The CDR3 consists of 15 residues. The germline gives CDR1 SGHRS, CDR2 YFSETQ. The CDR3 spells CASSVRTGGDSPLHF. The CDR3 nucleotides read TGCGCCAGCAGCGTAAGGACAGGGGGTGATTCACCCCTCCACTTT.

The gene calls are TRBV2 and TRBJ2-5; maybe TRBD2 (5 bases). The CDR3 has 12 amino acids. The germline V gene has CDR1 SNHLY and CDR2 FYNNEI. V was cut by 0 bases and J by 9 bases, with 8 bases left in between. CDR3 sequence: CASSEAGRAQYF. CDR3 DNA: TGTGCCAGCAGTGAAGCAGGGCGGGCCCAGTACTTC.

V gene TRBV14 combines with J gene TRBJ2-5, with D perhaps matching TRBD1 (5 bases). The J call could be wrong; TRBJ2-7 is a better fit for the DNA end. Germline V gene sequence: CDR1 SGHDN, CDR2 FVKESK. The CDR3 length is 15 residues. The CDR3 DNA follows: TGTGCCAGCAGCCAAGGTTGGGGCAAAGGCTACGAGCAGTACTTC. Translation gives CASSQGWGKGYEQYF.

V gene TRBV19 combines with J gene TRBJ2-1; D may be TRBD1 (6 bases). This CDR3 contains 16 residues. With 1 base removed from V and 6 bases from J, the gap between germline ends came to 16 bases. The V gene's germline CDR1 is LNHDA and CDR2 SQIVND (reference sequence). In DNA form, the CDR3 reads TGTGCCAGTAGTATAGGATCGGTGAAACAGGGCAATGAGCAGTTCTTC. As protein: CASSIGSVKQGNEQFF.